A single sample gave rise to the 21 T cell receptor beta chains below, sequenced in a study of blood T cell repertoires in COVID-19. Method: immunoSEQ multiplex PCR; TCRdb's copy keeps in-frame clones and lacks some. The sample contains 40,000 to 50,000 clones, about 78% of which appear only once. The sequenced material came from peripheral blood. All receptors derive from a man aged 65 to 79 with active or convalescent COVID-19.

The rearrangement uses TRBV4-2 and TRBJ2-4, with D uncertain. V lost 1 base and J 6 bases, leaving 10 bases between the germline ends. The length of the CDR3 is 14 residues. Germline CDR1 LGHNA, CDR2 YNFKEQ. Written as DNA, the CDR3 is TGTGCCAGCAGCCAAGCTACATGGGCAAACATTCAGTACTTC. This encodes CASSQATWANIQYF.

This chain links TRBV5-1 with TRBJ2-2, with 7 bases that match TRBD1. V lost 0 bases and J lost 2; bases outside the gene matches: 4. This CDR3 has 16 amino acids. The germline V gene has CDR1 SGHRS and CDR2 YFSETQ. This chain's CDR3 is CASSLEGALNTGELFF. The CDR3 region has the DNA TGCGCCAGCAGCTTGGAGGGGGCTTTAAACACCGGGGAGCTGTTTTTT.

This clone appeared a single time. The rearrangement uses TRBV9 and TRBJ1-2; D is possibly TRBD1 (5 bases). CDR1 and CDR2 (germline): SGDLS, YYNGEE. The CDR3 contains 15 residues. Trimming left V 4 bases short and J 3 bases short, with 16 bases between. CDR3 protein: CASSPRGRLDYGYTF. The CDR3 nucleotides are TGTGCCAGCAGCCCACGGGGGAGGCTAGACTATGGCTACACCTTC.

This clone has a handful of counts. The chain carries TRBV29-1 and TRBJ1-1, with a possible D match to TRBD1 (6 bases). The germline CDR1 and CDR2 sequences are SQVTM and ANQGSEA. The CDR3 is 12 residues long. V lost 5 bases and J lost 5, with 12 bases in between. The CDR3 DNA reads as TGCAGCGTTAGTGGGGGCGGAACTGAAGCTTTCTTT. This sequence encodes CSVSGGGTEAFF.

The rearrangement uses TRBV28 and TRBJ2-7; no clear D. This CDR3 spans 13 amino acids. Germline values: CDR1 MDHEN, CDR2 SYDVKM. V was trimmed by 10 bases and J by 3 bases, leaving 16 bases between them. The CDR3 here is CATSGQTYYEQYF. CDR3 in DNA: TGTGCCACCTCAGGTCAGACCTACTACGAGCAGTACTTC. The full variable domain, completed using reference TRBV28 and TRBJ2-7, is DVKVTQSSRYLVKRTGEKVFLECVQDMDHENMFWYRQDPGLGLRLIYFSYDVKMKEKGDIPEGYSVSREKKERFSLILESASTNQTSMYLCATSGQTYYEQYFGPGTRLTVT.

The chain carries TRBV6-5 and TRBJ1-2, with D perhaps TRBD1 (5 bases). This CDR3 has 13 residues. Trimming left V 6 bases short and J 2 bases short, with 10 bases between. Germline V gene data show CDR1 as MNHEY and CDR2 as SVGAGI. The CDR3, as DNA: TGTGCCAGCAGACCGACAGCCAACTATGGCTACACCTTC. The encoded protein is CASRPTANYGYTF.

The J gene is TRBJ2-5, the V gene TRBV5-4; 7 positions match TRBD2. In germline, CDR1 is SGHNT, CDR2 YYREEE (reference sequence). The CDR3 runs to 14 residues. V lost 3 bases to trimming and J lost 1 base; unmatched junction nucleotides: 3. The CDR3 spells CASSSRGVQETQYF. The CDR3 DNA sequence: TGTGCCAGCAGCTCCCGGGGGGTCCAAGAGACCCAGTACTTC.

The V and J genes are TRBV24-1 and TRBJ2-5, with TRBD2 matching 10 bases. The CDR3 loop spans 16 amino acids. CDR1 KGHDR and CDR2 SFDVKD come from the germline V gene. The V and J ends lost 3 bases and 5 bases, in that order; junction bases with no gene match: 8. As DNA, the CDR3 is TGTGCCACCAGTGATCCGATTAGCGGGGGGAGGGAGACCCAGTACTTC. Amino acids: CATSDPISGGRETQYF.

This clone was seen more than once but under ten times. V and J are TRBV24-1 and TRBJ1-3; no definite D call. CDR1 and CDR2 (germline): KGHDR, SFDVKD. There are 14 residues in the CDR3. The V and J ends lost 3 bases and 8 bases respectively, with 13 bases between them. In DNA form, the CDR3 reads TGTGCCACCAGTGATCCCGCTAGCGACGACACCATATATTTT. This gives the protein CATSDPASDDTIYF.

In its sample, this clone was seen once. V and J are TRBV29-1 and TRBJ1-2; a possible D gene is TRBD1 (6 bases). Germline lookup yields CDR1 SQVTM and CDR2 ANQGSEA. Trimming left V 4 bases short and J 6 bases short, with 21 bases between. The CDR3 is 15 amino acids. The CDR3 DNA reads TGCAGCGTTGCTTCCGGGGGGGGCGGTACGGATGGCTACACCTTC. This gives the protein CSVASGGGGTDGYTF.

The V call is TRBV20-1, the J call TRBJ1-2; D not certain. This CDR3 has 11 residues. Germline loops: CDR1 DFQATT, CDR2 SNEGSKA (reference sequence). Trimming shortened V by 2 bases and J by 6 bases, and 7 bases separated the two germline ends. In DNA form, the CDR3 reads TGCAGTGCTAGACCCTTTGATGGCTACACCTTC. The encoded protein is CSARPFDGYTF.

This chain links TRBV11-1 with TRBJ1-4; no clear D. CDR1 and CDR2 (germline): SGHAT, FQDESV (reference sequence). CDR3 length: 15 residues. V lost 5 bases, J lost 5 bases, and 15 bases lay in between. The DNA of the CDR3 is TGTGCCAGCAGCCGGAGGACCGGGGAAAATGAAAAACTGTTTTTT. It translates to CASSRRTGENEKLFF.

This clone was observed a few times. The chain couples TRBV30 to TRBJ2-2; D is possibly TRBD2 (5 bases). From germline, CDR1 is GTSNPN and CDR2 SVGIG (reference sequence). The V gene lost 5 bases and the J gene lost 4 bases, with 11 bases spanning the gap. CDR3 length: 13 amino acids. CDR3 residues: CAWSSMGTGELFF. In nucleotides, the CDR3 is TGTGCCTGGTCTAGCATGGGCACCGGGGAGCTGTTTTTT.

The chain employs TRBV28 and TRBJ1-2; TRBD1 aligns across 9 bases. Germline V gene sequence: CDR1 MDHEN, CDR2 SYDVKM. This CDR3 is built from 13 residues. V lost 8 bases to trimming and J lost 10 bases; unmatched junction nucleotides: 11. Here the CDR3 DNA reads TGTGCCAGCTTATTGGGACAGGGTTTTGTCTACACCTTC. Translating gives CASLLGQGFVYTF.

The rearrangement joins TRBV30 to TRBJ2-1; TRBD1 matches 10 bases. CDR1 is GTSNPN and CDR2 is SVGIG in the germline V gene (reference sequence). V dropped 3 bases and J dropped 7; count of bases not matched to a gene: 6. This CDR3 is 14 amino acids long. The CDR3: CAWSSGTGVNEQFF. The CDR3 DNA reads TGTGCCTGGAGCAGCGGGACAGGGGTGAATGAGCAGTTCTTC.

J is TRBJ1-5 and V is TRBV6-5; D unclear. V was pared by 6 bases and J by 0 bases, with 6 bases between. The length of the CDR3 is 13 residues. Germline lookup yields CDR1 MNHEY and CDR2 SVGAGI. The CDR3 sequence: CASSTDSNQPQHF. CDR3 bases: TGTGCCAGCAGCACAGATAGCAATCAGCCCCAGCATTTT.

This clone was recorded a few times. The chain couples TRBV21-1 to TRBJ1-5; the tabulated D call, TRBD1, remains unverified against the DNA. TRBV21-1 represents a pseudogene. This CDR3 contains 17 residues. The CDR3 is CACLLRDRGRLHQPQHF. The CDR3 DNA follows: TGTGCCTGCCTACTTCGGGACAGGGGGCGCCTCCATCAGCCCCAGCATTTT.

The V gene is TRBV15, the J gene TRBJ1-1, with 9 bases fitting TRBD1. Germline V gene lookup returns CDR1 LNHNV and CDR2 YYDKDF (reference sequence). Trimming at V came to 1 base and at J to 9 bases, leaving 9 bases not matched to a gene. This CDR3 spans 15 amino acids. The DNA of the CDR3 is TGTGCCACCAGCAGAGGTGGGACAGGGCGTAACCAAGCTTTCTTT. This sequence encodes CATSRGGTGRNQAFF.

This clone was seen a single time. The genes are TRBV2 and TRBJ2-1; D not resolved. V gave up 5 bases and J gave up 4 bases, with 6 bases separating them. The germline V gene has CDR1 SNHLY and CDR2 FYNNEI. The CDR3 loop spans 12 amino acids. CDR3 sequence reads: CASSPTYNEQFF. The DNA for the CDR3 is TGTGCCAGCAGTCCAACATACAATGAGCAGTTCTTC.

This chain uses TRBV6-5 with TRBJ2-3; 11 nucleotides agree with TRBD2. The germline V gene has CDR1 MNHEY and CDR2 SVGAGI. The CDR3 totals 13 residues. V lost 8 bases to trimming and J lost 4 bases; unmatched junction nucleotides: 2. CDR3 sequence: CASQLAGADTQYF. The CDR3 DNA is TGTGCCAGCCAACTAGCGGGGGCAGATACGCAGTATTTT.

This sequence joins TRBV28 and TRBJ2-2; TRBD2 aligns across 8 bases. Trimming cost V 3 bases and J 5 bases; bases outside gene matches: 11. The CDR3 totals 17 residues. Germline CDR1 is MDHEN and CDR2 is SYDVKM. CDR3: CASSLAFPGGHTGELFF. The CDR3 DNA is TGTGCCAGCAGTTTGGCCTTCCCGGGGGGGCATACCGGGGAGCTGTTTTTT.